This TCR beta chain came from a study of OX40 agonist ivuxolimab in advanced cancers. Overall study: Patients were infused with ivuxolimab every 2 weeks at 0.01 to 10 mg/kg. Averaging about 60 years in age, with a range of roughly 20 to 79, the cohort was around 85% male. Study results and limitations: With doses of 0.1-3.0 mg/kg, partial responders showed among the lowest clonal expansion. Researchers report that CD8+ T cells had, on average, more expanded clones than CD4+.

Germline V gene sequence: CDR1 LNHDA, CDR2 SQIVND (reference sequence). The junction had 5 bases not matched to a gene; V was cut back by 3 bases and J by 3 bases. CDR3 size: 15 residues. Points on this clone: The antigen is unknown.

Sequencing used immunoSEQ multiplex PCR; TCRdb keeps in-frame clones, though not all of them. The sample contains under 75,000 clones, less than 90% of which appear only once. The sequenced sample was CD4+ or CD8+ T cells sorted from blood, obtained in a trial of the OX40 agonist ivuxolimab. The receptor comes from an adult with an advanced solid tumor such as melanoma, head and neck, liver or kidney cancer. V is TRBV19 and J is TRBJ1-5; 7 positions match TRBD1. Here the CDR3 DNA reads TGTGCCAGTAGTATCCGGACAGGCACCAATCAGCCCCAGCATTTT. It codes for CASSIRTGTNQPQHF.